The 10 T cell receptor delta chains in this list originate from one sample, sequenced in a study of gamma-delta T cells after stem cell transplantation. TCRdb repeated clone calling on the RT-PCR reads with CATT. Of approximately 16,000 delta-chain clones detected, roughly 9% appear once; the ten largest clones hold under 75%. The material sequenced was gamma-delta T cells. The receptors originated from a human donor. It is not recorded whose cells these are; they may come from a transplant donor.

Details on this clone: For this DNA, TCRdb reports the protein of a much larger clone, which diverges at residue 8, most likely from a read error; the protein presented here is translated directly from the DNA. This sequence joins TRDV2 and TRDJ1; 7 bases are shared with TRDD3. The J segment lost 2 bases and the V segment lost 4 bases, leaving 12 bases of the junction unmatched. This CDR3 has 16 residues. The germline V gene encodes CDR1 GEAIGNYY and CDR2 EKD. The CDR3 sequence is CACEFLGGTRTDKLIF. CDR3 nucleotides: TGTGCCTGTGAATTTCTGGGGGGTACGCGTACCGATAAACTCATCTTT.

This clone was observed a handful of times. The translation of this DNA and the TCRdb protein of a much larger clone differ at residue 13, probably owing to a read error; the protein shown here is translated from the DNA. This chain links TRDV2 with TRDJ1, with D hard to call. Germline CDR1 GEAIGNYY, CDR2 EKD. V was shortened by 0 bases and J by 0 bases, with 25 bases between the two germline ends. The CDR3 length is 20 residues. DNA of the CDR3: TGTGCCTGTGACACCCTTAACTTCGGCCTTGGAGATTCGTACACCGATAAACTCATCTTT. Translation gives CACDTLNFGLGDSYTDKLIF.

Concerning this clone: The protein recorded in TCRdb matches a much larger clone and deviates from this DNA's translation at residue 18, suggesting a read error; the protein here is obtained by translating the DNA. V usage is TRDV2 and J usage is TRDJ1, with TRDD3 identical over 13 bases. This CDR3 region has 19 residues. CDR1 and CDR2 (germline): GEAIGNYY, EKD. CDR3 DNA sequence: TGTGCCTGTGACACCGTGGGCAACTGGGGGATACGGGGCATCGATAAACTCACCTTT. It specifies CACDTVGNWGIRGIDKLTF.

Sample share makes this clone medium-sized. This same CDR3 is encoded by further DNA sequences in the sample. CDR3 DNA: TGTGCCTGTGACGGCTTACTGGGGGATAATGAGGTGGGCACCGATAAACTCATCTTT. Its translation: CACDGLLGDNEVGTDKLIF. V gene TRDV2 combines with J gene TRDJ1; 11 positions agree with TRDD3. The CDR3 is 19 amino acids. The V segment lost 3 bases and the J segment 1 base; nucleotides outside the gene matches: 15. Germline CDR1 reads GEAIGNYY; CDR2 reads EKD.

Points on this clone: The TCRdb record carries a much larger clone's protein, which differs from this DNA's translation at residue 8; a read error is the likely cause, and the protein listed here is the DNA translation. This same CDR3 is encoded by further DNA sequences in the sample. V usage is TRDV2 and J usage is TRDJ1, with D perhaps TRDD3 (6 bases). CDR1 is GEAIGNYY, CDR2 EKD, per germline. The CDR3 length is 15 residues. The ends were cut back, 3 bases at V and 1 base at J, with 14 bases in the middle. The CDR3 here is CACDQRGRPTDKLIF. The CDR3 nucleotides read TGTGCCTGTGACCAGCGGGGGAGACCCACCGATAAACTCATCTTT.

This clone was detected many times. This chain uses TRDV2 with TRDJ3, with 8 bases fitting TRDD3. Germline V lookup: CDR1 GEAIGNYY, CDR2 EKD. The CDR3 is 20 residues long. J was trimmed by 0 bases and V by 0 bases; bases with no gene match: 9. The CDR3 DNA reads TGTGCCTGTGACACCGTCGGGGATACCTCCGTCTCCTGGGACACCCGACAGATGTTTTTC. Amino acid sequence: CACDTVGDTSVSWDTRQMFF.

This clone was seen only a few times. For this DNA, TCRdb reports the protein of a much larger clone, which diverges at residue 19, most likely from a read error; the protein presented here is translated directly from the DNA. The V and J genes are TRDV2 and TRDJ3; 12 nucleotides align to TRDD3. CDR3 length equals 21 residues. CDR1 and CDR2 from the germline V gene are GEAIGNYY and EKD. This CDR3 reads CACDTLTGGYKSSWDTRQRFF. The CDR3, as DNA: TGTGCCTGTGACACCCTTACTGGGGGATACAAGAGCTCCTGGGACACCCGACAGAGGTTTTTC.

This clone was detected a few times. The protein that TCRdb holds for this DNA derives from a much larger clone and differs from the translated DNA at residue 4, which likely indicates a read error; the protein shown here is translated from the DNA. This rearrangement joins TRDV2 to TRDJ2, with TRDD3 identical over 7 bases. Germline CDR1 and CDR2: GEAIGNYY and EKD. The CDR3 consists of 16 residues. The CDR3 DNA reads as TGTGCCTGTGGCACCGTGGGGGACCCCCTGACAGCACAACTCTTCTTT. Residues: CACGTVGDPLTAQLFF.

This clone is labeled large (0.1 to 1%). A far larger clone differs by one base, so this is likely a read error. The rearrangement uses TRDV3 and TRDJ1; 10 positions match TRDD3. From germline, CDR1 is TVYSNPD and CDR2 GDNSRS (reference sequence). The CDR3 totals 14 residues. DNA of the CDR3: TGTGCCCTCTCCTCCTACGACCTGGGGGATAAACCCATCTTT. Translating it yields CALSSYDLGDKPIF.

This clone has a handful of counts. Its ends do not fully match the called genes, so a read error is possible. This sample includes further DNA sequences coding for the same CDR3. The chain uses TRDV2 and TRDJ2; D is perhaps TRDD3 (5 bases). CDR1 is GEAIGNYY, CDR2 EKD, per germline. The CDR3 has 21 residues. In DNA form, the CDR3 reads TGTGCCTGTGACCCGGTGCGGATCTGGGTGGATATGGGAGCTTTGACCGCACAACTCTTCTTT. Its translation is CACDPVRIWVDMGALTAQLFF.